These 18 T cell receptor beta chains share one sample of origin, sequenced in a study of a mutant IDH1 vaccine in newly diagnosed glioma. Described time point: week 5, during vaccination. A 20-mer mutant IDH1 peptide at 300 ug was injected subcutaneously with topical imiquimod. Their target antigens are unknown. Here immunoSEQ multiplex PCR was the method, and the copy in TCRdb shows in-frame clones only, minus some. The data hold roughly 39,000 clones, with over 75% observed a single time. This specimen was PBMCs, taken from a glioma patient whose treatment included an IDH1 peptide vaccine. These receptors all stem from a middle-aged man with glioma.

V usage is TRBV5-8 and J usage is TRBJ1-1; TRBD1 might be the D (5 bases). CDR1 and CDR2 from the germline V gene are SGHTS and YDEGEE. The CDR3 extends over 14 amino acids. V shed 4 bases and J shed 1 base, with 11 bases lying between them. CDR3 DNA: TGTGCCAGCAGCACCGGGACGGCGAACACTGAAGCTTTCTTT. This encodes CASSTGTANTEAFF.

The chain uses TRBV5-1 and TRBJ2-3, with 8 bases lining up with TRBD2. CDR1 SGHRS and CDR2 YFSETQ come from the germline V gene. V trimming: 3 bases; J trimming: 0 bases; junction bases outside the gene matches: 6. CDR3 length: 16 residues. Here the CDR3 DNA reads TGCGCCAGCAGCTGGGTACTAGCGGCAAGCACAGATACGCAGTATTTT. This gives the protein CASSWVLAASTDTQYF.

This clone has only one observation. The chain joins TRBV7-3 to TRBJ2-2; a possible D gene is TRBD1 (5 bases). CDR1 is SGHTA, CDR2 FQGTGA, per germline. This CDR3 is 15 amino acids long. Trimming took 5 bases from V and 3 from J, leaving 13 bases between them. The CDR3 DNA reads TGTGCCAGCAGCCCGACCCAGGGCCACACCGGGGAGCTGTTTTTT. Translation gives CASSPTQGHTGELFF. Using reference TRBV7-3 and TRBJ2-2 for the parts outside the CDR3, the full variable domain is GAGVSQTPSNKVTEKGKYVELRCDPISGHTALYWYRQSLGQGPEFLIYFQGTGAADDSGLPNDRFFAVRPEGSVSTLKIQRTERGDSAVYLCASSPTQGHTGELFFGEGSRLTVL.

This clone was counted once. The chain recombines TRBV18 with TRBJ1-4; unclear D gene. There are 15 residues in the CDR3. Trimming removed 0 bases from V and 5 bases from J, with 10 bases in between. Germline CDR1 KGHSH, CDR2 LQKENI. DNA for the CDR3: TGTGCCAGCTCACCACCGGGCAGGCGGAATGAAAAACTGTTTTTT. Translating it yields CASSPPGRRNEKLFF.

The sample holds a few counts of this clone. The chain employs TRBV7-3 and TRBJ2-2; 7 positions match TRBD1. J lost 0 bases, V lost 5 bases, and 3 bases had no gene match. The germline V gene has CDR1 SGHTA and CDR2 FQGTGA. This CDR3 region has 15 residues. CDR3 in amino acids: CASSRGQTNTGELFF. The CDR3 bases are TGTGCCAGCAGCCGGGGACAGACGAACACCGGGGAGCTGTTTTTT.

The rearrangement uses TRBV7-6 and TRBJ2-2; 10 nucleotides align to TRBD1. The CDR3 has 19 amino acids. Germline V gives CDR1 SGHVS, CDR2 FNYEAQ. J lost 3 bases, V lost 3 bases, and 13 bases had no gene match. The CDR3 sequence: CASSLTGTGESPYTGELFF. In nucleotides, the CDR3 is TGTGCCAGCAGCTTGACCGGGACAGGGGAGTCCCCCTACACCGGGGAGCTGTTTTTT.

The chain carries TRBV19 and TRBJ2-2; 9 bases align to TRBD2. The CDR3 extends over 16 amino acids. V shed 1 base and J 4 bases; nucleotides not matched to a gene: 4. Per germline, CDR1 LNHDA and CDR2 SQIVND (reference sequence). The CDR3 loop is CASSIGGGGRTGELFF. DNA for the CDR3: TGTGCCAGTAGTATAGGCGGGGGGGGGCGCACCGGGGAGCTGTTTTTT. The full variable domain, completed using reference TRBV19 and TRBJ2-2, is DGGITQSPKYLFRKEGQNVTLSCEQNLNHDAMYWYRQDPGQGLRLIYYSQIVNDFQKGDIAEGYSVSREKKESFPLTVTSAQKNPTAFYLCASSIGGGGRTGELFFGEGSRLTVL.

The J gene is TRBJ2-7, the V gene TRBV4-3; the D gene is possibly TRBD2 (5 bases). This CDR3 is built from 16 residues. Per germline, CDR1 LGHNA and CDR2 YSLEER. With 0 bases removed from V and 2 bases from J, the gap between germline ends came to 14 bases. CDR3 residues: CASSQDRASLTYEQYF. The DNA for the CDR3 is TGCGCCAGCAGCCAAGACCGGGCTAGCTTAACCTACGAGCAGTACTTC.

The chain is built from TRBV27 and TRBJ2-7, with unresolved D. The V end was cut by 6 bases, the J end by 6 bases, with 30 bases between. Germline CDR1 reads MNHEY; CDR2 reads SMNVEV (reference sequence). CDR3 length equals 18 residues. The CDR3 loop reads CASSSDSYLPLKQLEQYF. The DNA of the CDR3 is TGTGCCAGCAGCTCCGACTCCTATCTCCCACTAAAACAACTCGAGCAGTACTTC.

The gene calls are TRBV28 and TRBJ2-7; D is undetermined. The CDR3 has 12 residues. V shed 8 bases and J shed 3 bases, with 11 bases lying between them. Germline V gives CDR1 MDHEN, CDR2 SYDVKM. DNA for the CDR3: TGTGCCAGCTTCGACATCGTCTACGAGCAGTACTTC. It codes for CASFDIVYEQYF.

The chain couples TRBV5-1 to TRBJ2-5; D might be TRBD1 (6 bases). Germline V CDR1 and CDR2: SGHRS, YFSETQ. The CDR3 spans 16 residues. Trimming left V 1 base short and J 5 bases short, with 18 bases between. The CDR3 protein is CASSLNPGAGGETQYF. CDR3 nucleotides: TGCGCCAGCAGCTTGAATCCAGGGGCGGGTGGTGAGACCCAGTACTTC.

The chain joins TRBV4-2 to TRBJ1-2; unclear D gene. The CDR3 runs to 15 residues. V was shortened by 3 bases and J by 4 bases, with 15 bases between the two germline ends. Germline loops: CDR1 LGHNA, CDR2 YNFKEQ. The CDR3 DNA is TGTGCCAGCAGCCAGCCCGACGGCTTCTCCTATGGCTACACCTTC. Translation: CASSQPDGFSYGYTF.

V usage is TRBV6-1 and J usage is TRBJ2-7, with 7 positions matching TRBD2. The CDR3 totals 15 residues. J gave up 6 bases and V 8 bases, and 16 bases lay outside the gene matches. Per the germline V gene, CDR1 is MNHNS and CDR2 is SASEGT. The CDR3 spells CASRRERGPVLEQYF. In DNA, the CDR3 is TGTGCCAGCCGGAGGGAGCGGGGACCCGTCCTCGAGCAGTACTTC.

This chain uses TRBV5-1 with TRBJ1-5; the D gene is possibly TRBD1 (5 bases). The CDR3 loop spans 13 amino acids. Germline values: CDR1 SGHRS, CDR2 YFSETQ. Trimming stripped 0 bases from V and 7 bases from J, with 8 bases between. The DNA of the CDR3 is TGCGCCAGCAGCTTGGAGGGGTGGCAGCCCCAGCATTTT. Its translation: CASSLEGWQPQHF.

The CDR3: CASSVLPLDGAKETQYF. The CDR3, as DNA: TGTGCCAGCAGCGTCCTCCCTCTGGACGGCGCTAAAGAGACCCAGTACTTC. The chain uses TRBV9 and TRBJ2-5; no clear D. The V end lost 2 bases, the J end lost 3 bases, and 20 bases lay between the germline ends. Per the germline V gene, CDR1 is SGDLS and CDR2 is YYNGEE. The CDR3 totals 17 residues.

The chain couples TRBV27 to TRBJ2-1; 7 nucleotides agree with TRBD1. Per the germline V gene, CDR1 is MNHEY and CDR2 is SMNVEV (reference sequence). The V gene end was trimmed by 5 bases and the J gene end by 3 bases; junction bases not matched to a gene: 4. The CDR3 is made up of 14 amino acids. Here the CDR3 reads CASSRDRHYNEQFF. CDR3 in DNA: TGTGCCAGCAGTCGGGACAGACACTACAATGAGCAGTTCTTC.

The V call is TRBV9, the J call TRBJ2-3, with 10 bases lining up with TRBD2. This CDR3 comprises 17 residues. Germline CDR1 and CDR2: SGDLS and YYNGEE. The V and J ends lost 3 bases and 1 base, in that order; junction bases with no gene match: 8. The CDR3 is CASSAQSGRARTDTQYF. Written as DNA, the CDR3 is TGTGCCAGCAGCGCCCAAAGCGGGAGGGCCCGCACAGATACGCAGTATTTT.

V usage is TRBV18 and J usage is TRBJ2-7, with 7 bases matching TRBD2. Germline values: CDR1 KGHSH, CDR2 LQKENI. The junction had 10 bases not matched to a gene; V was cut back by 3 bases and J by 5 bases. The CDR3 sequence is 15 residues long. In nucleotides, the CDR3 is TGTGCCAGCTCACCTTCGACAGCGGCGGGGGACGAGCAGTACTTC. Protein sequence: CASSPSTAAGDEQYF.